These 19 T cell receptor beta chains were all obtained from the same sample, sequenced in a study of T cell changes during pregnancy in multiple sclerosis. Using immunoSEQ multiplex PCR, the repertoire was profiled, and TCRdb retains in-frame clones only, with some absent. Among 88,000 or so clones listed, roughly nine tenths were seen once. The material was peripheral blood, obtained before pregnancy. The origin of the receptors is a female donor with multiple sclerosis, enrolled in a pregnancy study.

This rearrangement joins TRBV9 to TRBJ2-7, with 9 bases matching TRBD1. CDR3 length: 18 residues. The V and J ends lost 0 bases and 1 base, in that order; junction bases with no gene match: 11. Germline assignment: CDR1 SGDLS and CDR2 YYNGEE. CDR3 nucleotide sequence: TGTGCCAGCAGCGTAGGCGATATAACGGGACAGGGATCCTACGAGCAGTACTTC. Protein sequence: CASSVGDITGQGSYEQYF.

CDR3 nucleotides: TGTGCTAGTGGTTTGATCAGGACAGGGGGAACTGAAGCTTTCTTT. This gives the protein CASGLIRTGGTEAFF. The V and J genes are TRBV12-5 and TRBJ1-1; TRBD1 aligns across 10 bases. The CDR3 totals 15 residues. Germline lookup yields CDR1 LGHNT and CDR2 FRNRAP. The V gene end was trimmed by 2 bases and the J gene end by 5 bases; junction bases not matched to a gene: 5.

The chain employs TRBV6-1 and TRBJ1-5; 9 nucleotides line up with TRBD1. The ends lost 4 bases at V and 7 bases at J; junction bases unmatched: 8. The CDR3 is 15 amino acids. Looked up from germline, CDR1 is MNHNS and CDR2 is SASEGT. The CDR3: CASSGRQGVEQPQHF. CDR3 nucleotide sequence: TGTGCCAGCAGTGGACGACAGGGGGTGGAACAGCCCCAGCATTTT.

This sequence joins TRBV9 and TRBJ2-2, with TRBD1 matching over 7 bases. Germline CDR1 is SGDLS and CDR2 is YYNGEE. The CDR3 has 15 amino acids. V lost 0 bases, J lost 5 bases, and 4 bases stayed unmatched. CDR3 loop: CASSVVGRGTGELFF. The CDR3 DNA reads as TGTGCCAGCAGCGTAGTTGGCAGGGGGACCGGGGAGCTGTTTTTT.

The genes are TRBV7-9 and TRBJ1-6, with TRBD1 as a possible D gene (5 bases). Trimming removed 3 bases from V and 7 bases from J, with 16 bases in between. Germline V gene sequence: CDR1 SEHNR, CDR2 FQNEAQ (reference sequence). The CDR3 is made up of 16 amino acids. The CDR3 bases are TGTGCCAGCAGCTTCAAGGGGCCGCTCAACAATTCACCCCTCCACTTT. Protein sequence: CASSFKGPLNNSPLHF.

The chain recombines TRBV13 with TRBJ2-3; perhaps TRBD2 as D (5 bases). Germline CDR1 reads PRHDT; CDR2 reads FYEKMQ (reference sequence). CDR3 size: 17 residues. V gave up 0 bases and J gave up 2 bases, with 15 bases separating them. The CDR3 nucleotides are TGTGCCAGCAGCTTAGGCCTAACGGGGTGGGTCACAGATACGCAGTATTTT. Protein product: CASSLGLTGWVTDTQYF.

The chain couples TRBV11-2 to TRBJ2-1, with D perhaps TRBD1 (6 bases). CDR1 SGHAT and CDR2 FQNNGV come from the germline V gene. V lost 5 bases and J 3 bases, leaving 20 bases between the germline ends. CDR3 size: 17 residues. DNA for the CDR3: TGTGCCAGCAGCGAGATCCGGCGGAGAGGGGGCTACAATGAGCAGTTCTTC. It yields the protein CASSEIRRRGGYNEQFF.

The chain couples TRBV2 to TRBJ2-7; 7 bases agree with TRBD2. Germline values: CDR1 SNHLY, CDR2 FYNNEI. Trimming at V came to 4 bases and at J to 5 bases, leaving 14 bases not matched to a gene. CDR3 size: 16 residues. Written as DNA, the CDR3 is TGTGCCAGCAGTGGTTTTATGTTGCGTGGGGGGGACGAGCAGTACTTC. This translates into CASSGFMLRGGDEQYF.

V is TRBV6-1 and J is TRBJ2-3; possible D gene TRBD1, 5 bases. Germline CDR1 MNHNS, CDR2 SASEGT. The CDR3 has 14 amino acids. The V end lost 5 bases, the J end lost 1 base, and 10 bases lay between the germline ends. The DNA of the CDR3 is TGTGCCAGCAGTATCTTGGGGCGCACAGATACGCAGTATTTT. It codes for CASSILGRTDTQYF.

The rearrangement joins TRBV2 to TRBJ2-7; weak D call: TRBD2 (6 bases). Trimming took off 4 bases at V and 2 bases at J, with 12 bases between the two ends. Germline CDR1 is SNHLY and CDR2 is FYNNEI. The CDR3 is made up of 14 amino acids. The CDR3 nucleotides are TGTGCCAGCAGTGGGGGGGACTGGACCTACGAGCAGTACTTC. Residues: CASSGGDWTYEQYF.

This clone has just a few counts. J is TRBJ2-2 and V is TRBV9; tentative D call: TRBD1 (5 bases). CDR1 and CDR2 from the germline V gene are SGDLS and YYNGEE. The CDR3 sequence is 14 residues long. The ends were cut back, 6 bases at V and 5 bases at J, with 14 bases in the middle. The DNA of the CDR3 is TGTGCCAGCACCCGGCCAGGGAATACCGGGGAGCTGTTTTTT. It yields the protein CASTRPGNTGELFF.

This chain uses TRBV6-5 with TRBJ1-1; no reliable D call. V was shortened by 0 bases and J by 7 bases, with 6 bases between the two germline ends. Germline CDR1 reads MNHEY; CDR2 reads SVGAGI. There are 12 residues in the CDR3. CDR3 in amino acids: CASSYSRGEAFF. CDR3 DNA sequence: TGTGCCAGCAGTTACTCGCGGGGTGAAGCTTTCTTT.

The chain combines TRBV28 with TRBJ1-2, with TRBD1 matching over 7 bases. The CDR3 covers 13 residues. Germline CDR1 MDHEN, CDR2 SYDVKM. V trimming: 6 bases; J trimming: 0 bases; junction bases outside the gene matches: 1. The CDR3 nucleotides are TGTGCCAGCAGAGACAGGGCTAACTATGGCTACACCTTC. Its translation is CASRDRANYGYTF.

This clone is a singleton in its sample. The V call is TRBV2, the J call TRBJ2-7, with 9 bases matching TRBD1. The CDR3 loop spans 15 amino acids. Germline lookup yields CDR1 SNHLY and CDR2 FYNNEI. The V segment lost 3 bases and the J segment 4 bases; nucleotides outside the gene matches: 7. CDR3 in amino acids: CASSDPNRGQYEQYF. In DNA form, the CDR3 reads TGTGCCAGCAGTGACCCGAACAGGGGGCAATACGAGCAGTACTTC. The whole variable domain, remainder taken from reference TRBV2 and TRBJ2-7, is EPEVTQTPSHQVTQMGQEVILRCVPISNHLYFYWYRQILGQKVEFLVSFYNNEISEKSEIFDDQFSVERPDGSNFTLKIRSTKLEDSAMYFCASSDPNRGQYEQYFGPGTRLTVT.

The rearrangement links TRBV5-6 to TRBJ2-1; TRBD2 matches 11 bases. Germline V gene data show CDR1 as SGHDT and CDR2 as YYEEEE. The CDR3 is made up of 15 amino acids. The V segment lost 4 bases and the J segment 2 bases; nucleotides outside the gene matches: 2. The CDR3 protein is CASSPGLAAYNEQFF. In DNA, the CDR3 is TGTGCCAGCAGCCCGGGACTAGCGGCCTACAATGAGCAGTTCTTC.

V and J are TRBV10-3 and TRBJ1-2; D remains ambiguous. This CDR3 spans 13 amino acids. Germline CDR1 ENHRY, CDR2 SYGVKD. V shed 3 bases and J shed 2 bases, with 7 bases lying between them. The CDR3 region is CAISDSVNYGYTF. In DNA, the CDR3 is TGTGCCATCAGTGATTCGGTCAACTATGGCTACACCTTC.

The genes are TRBV20-1 and TRBJ1-2, with a tentative D call TRBD1 (5 bases). The CDR3 is 11 amino acids. Germline CDR1 DFQATT, CDR2 SNEGSKA (reference sequence). V lost 6 bases and J lost 1, with 6 bases in between. The CDR3 coding sequence is TGCAGTGCCGACAGTAACTATGGCTACACCTTC. Amino acids: CSADSNYGYTF.

This clone occurred once. The chain links TRBV7-2 to TRBJ2-5; D is undetermined. From germline, CDR1 is SGHTA and CDR2 FQGNSA. The V gene lost 4 bases and the J gene lost 5 bases, with 5 bases spanning the gap. This CDR3 is 11 amino acids long. CDR3 coding DNA: TGTGCCAGCAGCTCCAGTGAGACCCAGTACTTC. Amino acid sequence: CASSSSETQYF.

The V and J genes are TRBV7-9 and TRBJ2-3, with D possibly TRBD1 on 6 matching bases. V gave up 3 bases and J gave up 2 bases, with 15 bases separating them. The CDR3 has 16 residues. Germline V gene data show CDR1 as SEHNR and CDR2 as FQNEAQ (reference sequence). The DNA for the CDR3 is TGTGCCAGCAGCTTCGGACAGCCAGGACTCACAGATACGCAGTATTTT. Amino acid sequence: CASSFGQPGLTDTQYF.